Below, 6 T cell receptor beta chains from the same sample are listed, as sequenced in a study of blood T cell repertoires in COVID-19. Libraries were prepared by immunoSEQ multiplex PCR; TCRdb keeps only in-frame clonotypes and omits some of them. The table records around 290,000 clones, about 89% of them present only once. The sequenced material came from PBMCs or T cells enriched from blood (not recorded which). The receptors here all came from a middle-aged woman who had recovered from COVID-19.

The V gene is TRBV5-4, the J gene TRBJ2-7, with D maybe TRBD2 (6 bases). V was clipped by 4 bases and J by 3 bases, with 17 bases between them. From germline, CDR1 is SGHNT and CDR2 YYREEE (reference sequence). The CDR3 contains 15 residues. CDR3 amino acids: CASSPGGSRDYEQYF. The CDR3 DNA reads as TGTGCCAGCAGCCCCGGAGGCTCGCGGGACTACGAGCAGTACTTC.

This clone showed up just once. The chain is built from TRBV5-4 and TRBJ1-2; maybe TRBD1 (6 bases). Germline V gives CDR1 SGHNT, CDR2 YYREEE (reference sequence). V lost 4 bases and J 8 bases, leaving 15 bases between the germline ends. This CDR3 comprises 13 residues. DNA of the CDR3: TGTGCCAGCAGCCCAGAACAGGGTAACGGCTACACCTTC. It is translated as CASSPEQGNGYTF.

The rearrangement joins TRBV29-1 to TRBJ1-1; 9 nucleotides line up with TRBD1. The CDR3 runs 13 residues. The trim removed 6 bases at V and 6 bases at J, leaving 8 bases unmatched. Germline assignment: CDR1 SQVTM and CDR2 ANQGSEA. CDR3 protein: CSVQQGAKSEAFF. CDR3 DNA: TGCAGCGTACAACAGGGGGCTAAGTCTGAAGCTTTCTTT.

The V gene is TRBV19, the J gene TRBJ1-2, with a tentative D call TRBD1 (5 bases). Per the germline V gene, CDR1 is LNHDA and CDR2 is SQIVND (reference sequence). V lost 3 bases and J 5 bases, leaving 19 bases between the germline ends. The CDR3 loop spans 16 amino acids. CDR3 sequence: CASSISGLKKDYGYTF. In DNA, the CDR3 is TGTGCCAGTAGTATCTCGGGACTAAAAAAAGATTATGGCTACACCTTC. The full variable domain, completed using reference TRBV19 and TRBJ1-2, is DGGITQSPKYLFRKEGQNVTLSCEQNLNHDAMYWYRQDPGQGLRLIYYSQIVNDFQKGDIAEGYSVSREKKESFPLTVTSAQKNPTAFYLCASSISGLKKDYGYTFGSGTRLTVV.

The chain uses TRBV11-3 and TRBJ2-2; 9 bases line up with TRBD1. In germline, CDR1 is SGHNT, CDR2 YENEEA. V dropped 1 base and J dropped 5; count of bases not matched to a gene: 2. The CDR3 runs 15 residues. The CDR3: CASSLGQGDTGELFF. In DNA, the CDR3 is TGTGCCAGCAGCTTAGGACAGGGGGATACCGGGGAGCTGTTTTTT.

The J gene is TRBJ2-1, the V gene TRBV30; 15 nucleotides agree with TRBD2. The CDR3 runs 16 residues. Germline-derived CDR1 and CDR2 are GTSNPN and SVGIG (reference sequence). The trim removed 2 bases at V and 8 bases at J, leaving 7 bases unmatched. DNA of the CDR3: TGTGCCTGGAGTCCGGGGGGACTAGCGGGGGGAGATGAGCAGTTCTTC. Its translation is CAWSPGGLAGGDEQFF.